This entry features one T cell receptor (beta chain) sequence. After removal of 5 bases from V and 1 base from J, the junction contained 8 bases not matched to a gene. Germline CDR1 SGHTA, CDR2 FQGNSA. The CDR3 covers 16 residues. Method: immunoSEQ multiplex PCR; TCRdb's copy keeps in-frame clones and lacks some. The sample consists of about 220,000 clones, roughly 84% of them appearing once. This record comes from a study of blood T cell repertoires in COVID-19. Study-wide context: Italy, Spain and the United States were the sources of the convalescent and acute COVID-19 samples. From T cells, B-cell-depleted T cells, or PBMCs came the material, which was cDNA or gDNA.

This TCR derives from a woman aged 40-49 years who had recovered from COVID-19. Sequenced sample: PBMCs or T cells enriched from blood (not recorded which). V and J are TRBV7-2 and TRBJ2-3; TRBD2 agrees at 8 bases. For the CDR3, the DNA is TGTGCCAGCAGCCGCTGGGGAGCGGGGGGCACAGATACGCAGTATTTT. Translating gives CASSRWGAGGTDTQYF.